This T cell receptor (beta chain) is from a study of OX40 agonist ivuxolimab in advanced cancers. Findings and limits, study-wide: Compared with others, partial responders at 0.1-3.0 mg/kg displayed clonal expansion among the lowest.

The repertoire was sequenced with immunoSEQ multiplex PCR; TCRdb's copy has only in-frame clones and lacks some. This sample has 100,000 to 150,000 clones, with around 93% found just once. Germline CDR1 reads MNHNY; CDR2 reads SVGAGI (reference sequence). The CDR3 is 13 residues long. V was pared by 6 bases and J by 0 bases, with 8 bases between. Of note for this clone: The target antigen is unknown.

The chain is built from TRBV6-6 and TRBJ2-5; D is undetermined. This receptor was obtained from an adult with an advanced solid tumor such as melanoma, head and neck, liver or kidney cancer. This specimen was CD4+ or CD8+ T cells sorted from blood, taken in a trial of the OX40 agonist ivuxolimab. The CDR3 loop is CASSWVYQETQYF. DNA for the CDR3: TGTGCCAGCAGCTGGGTGTACCAAGAGACCCAGTACTTC.